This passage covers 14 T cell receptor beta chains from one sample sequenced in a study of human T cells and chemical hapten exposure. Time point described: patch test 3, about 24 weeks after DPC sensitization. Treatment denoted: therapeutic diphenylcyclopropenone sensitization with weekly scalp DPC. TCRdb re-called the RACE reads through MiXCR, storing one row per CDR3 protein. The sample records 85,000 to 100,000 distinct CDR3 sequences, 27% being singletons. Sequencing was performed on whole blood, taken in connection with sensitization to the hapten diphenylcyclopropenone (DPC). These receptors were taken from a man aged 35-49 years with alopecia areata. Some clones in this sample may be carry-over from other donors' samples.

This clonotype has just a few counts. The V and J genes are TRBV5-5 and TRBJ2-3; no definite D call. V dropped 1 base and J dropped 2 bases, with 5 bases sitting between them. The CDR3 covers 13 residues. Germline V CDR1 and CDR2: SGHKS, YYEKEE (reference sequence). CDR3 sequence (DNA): TGTGCCAGCAGCTTGTGGATCACAGATACGCAGTATTTT. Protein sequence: CASSLWITDTQYF.

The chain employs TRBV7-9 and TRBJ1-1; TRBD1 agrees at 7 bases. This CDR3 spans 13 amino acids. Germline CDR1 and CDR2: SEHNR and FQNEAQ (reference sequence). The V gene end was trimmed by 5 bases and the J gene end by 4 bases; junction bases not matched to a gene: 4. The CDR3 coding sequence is TGTGCCAGCAGCCTAAACAGGGGCACTGAAGCTTTCTTT. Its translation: CASSLNRGTEAFF.

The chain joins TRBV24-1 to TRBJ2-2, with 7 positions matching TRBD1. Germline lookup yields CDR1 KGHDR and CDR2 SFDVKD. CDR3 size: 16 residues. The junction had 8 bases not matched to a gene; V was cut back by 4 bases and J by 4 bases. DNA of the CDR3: TGTGCCACCAGTGACTCCGGGACAGCGAGCACCGGGGAGCTGTTTTTT. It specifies CATSDSGTASTGELFF.

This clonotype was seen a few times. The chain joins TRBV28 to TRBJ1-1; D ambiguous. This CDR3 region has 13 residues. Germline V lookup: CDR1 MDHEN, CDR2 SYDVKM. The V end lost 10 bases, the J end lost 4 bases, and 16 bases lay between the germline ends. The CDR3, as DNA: TGTGCCATCCTCAGCGGGTCGGCCACTGAAGCTTTCTTT. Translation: CAILSGSATEAFF. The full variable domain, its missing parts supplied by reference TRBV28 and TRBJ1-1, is DVKVTQSSRYLVKRTGEKVFLECVQDMDHENMFWYRQDPGLGLRLIYFSYDVKMKEKGDIPEGYSVSREKKERFSLILESASTNQTSMYLCAILSGSATEAFFGQGTRLTVV.

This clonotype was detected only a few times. In DNA form, the CDR3 reads TGTGCCAGCAGTTTTCGACAGGGATACGAGCAGTACTTC. As protein: CASSFRQGYEQYF. This rearrangement joins TRBV12-3 or TRBV12-4 to TRBJ2-7, with 7 bases that match TRBD1. The CDR3 is 13 residues long. Trimming took 3 bases from V and 4 from J; bases not matched to a gene: 3.

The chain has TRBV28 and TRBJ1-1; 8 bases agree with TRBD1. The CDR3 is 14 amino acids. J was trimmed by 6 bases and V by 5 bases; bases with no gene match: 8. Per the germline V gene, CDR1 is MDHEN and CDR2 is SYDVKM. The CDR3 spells CASSRQGTGAEAFF. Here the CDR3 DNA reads TGTGCCAGCAGTAGGCAGGGGACAGGCGCTGAAGCTTTCTTT.

The CDR3, as DNA: TGTGCCAGCAGTTATTACGGACCGAACACTGAAGCTTTCTTT. It codes for CASSYYGPNTEAFF. The chain has TRBV6-6 and TRBJ1-1; no clear D gene. Per the germline V gene, CDR1 is MNHNY and CDR2 is SVGAGI (reference sequence). The CDR3 has 14 residues. Trimming shortened V by 3 bases and J by 1 base, and 9 bases separated the two germline ends.

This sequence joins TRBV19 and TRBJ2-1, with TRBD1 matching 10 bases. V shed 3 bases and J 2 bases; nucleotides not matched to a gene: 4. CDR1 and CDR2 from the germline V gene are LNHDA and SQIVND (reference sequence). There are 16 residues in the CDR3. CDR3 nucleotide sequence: TGTGCCAGTAGTATCGCCGGGACAGGGGCCTACAATGAGCAGTTCTTC. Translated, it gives CASSIAGTGAYNEQFF.

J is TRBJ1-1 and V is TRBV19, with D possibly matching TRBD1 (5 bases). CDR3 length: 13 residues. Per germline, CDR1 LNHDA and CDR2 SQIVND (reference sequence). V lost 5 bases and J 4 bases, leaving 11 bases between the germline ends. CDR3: CASSVPGPTEAFF. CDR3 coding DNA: TGTGCCAGTAGTGTCCCGGGGCCCACTGAAGCTTTCTTT.

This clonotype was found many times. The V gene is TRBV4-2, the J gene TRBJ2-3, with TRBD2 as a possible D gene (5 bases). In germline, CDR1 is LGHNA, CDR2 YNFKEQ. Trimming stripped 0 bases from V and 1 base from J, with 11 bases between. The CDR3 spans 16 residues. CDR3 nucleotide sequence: TGTGCCAGCAGCCAAGAAACTAGTCCCCGCACAGATACGCAGTATTTT. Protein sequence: CASSQETSPRTDTQYF.

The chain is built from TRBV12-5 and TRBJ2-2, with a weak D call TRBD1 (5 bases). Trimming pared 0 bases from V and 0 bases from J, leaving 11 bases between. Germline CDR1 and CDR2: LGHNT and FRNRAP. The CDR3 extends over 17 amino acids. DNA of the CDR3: TGTGCTAGTGGTTTGGTACTCGGCAGGGCGAACACCGGGGAGCTGTTTTTT. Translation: CASGLVLGRANTGELFF.

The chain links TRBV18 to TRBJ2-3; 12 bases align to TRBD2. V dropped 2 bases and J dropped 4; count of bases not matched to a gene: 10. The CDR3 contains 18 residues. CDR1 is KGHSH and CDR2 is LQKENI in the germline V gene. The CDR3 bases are TGTGCCAGCTCACCAATCCCGCTACTAGCGGGAGGCGCAGATACGCAGTATTTT. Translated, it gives CASSPIPLLAGGADTQYF. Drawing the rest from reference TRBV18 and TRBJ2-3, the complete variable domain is NAGVMQNPRHLVRRRGQEARLRCSPMKGHSHVYWYRQLPEEGLKFMVYLQKENIIDESGMPKERFSAEFPKEGPSILRIQQVVRGDSAAYFCASSPIPLLAGGADTQYFGPGTRLTVL.

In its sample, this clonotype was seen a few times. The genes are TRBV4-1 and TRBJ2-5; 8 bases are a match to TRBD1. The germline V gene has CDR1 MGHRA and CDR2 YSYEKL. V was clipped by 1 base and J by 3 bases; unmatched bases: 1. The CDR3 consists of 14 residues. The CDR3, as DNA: TGCGCCAGCAGCCAAGCAGGGGGCGAAGAGACCCAGTACTTC. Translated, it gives CASSQAGGEETQYF.

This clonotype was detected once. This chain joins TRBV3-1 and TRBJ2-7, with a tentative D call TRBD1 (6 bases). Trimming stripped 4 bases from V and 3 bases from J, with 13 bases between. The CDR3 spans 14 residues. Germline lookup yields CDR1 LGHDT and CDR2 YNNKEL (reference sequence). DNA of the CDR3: TGTGCCAGCAGCCGCGGACAGATTTACTACGAGCAGTACTTC. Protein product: CASSRGQIYYEQYF.